Reported below is one T cell receptor (beta chain). These data originate in a study of T cell repertoires in MIS-A myocarditis. Measured with immunoSEQ multiplex PCR; TCRdb has only the in-frame clones, and not every one. Among fewer than 15,000 clones listed, 70% to 85% were seen once. Looked up from germline, CDR1 is LNHNV and CDR2 is YYDKDF (reference sequence). The V segment lost 4 bases and the J segment 3 bases; nucleotides outside the gene matches: 7. CDR3 length: 15 residues. The V gene is TRBV15, the J gene TRBJ2-7; 9 nucleotides line up with TRBD1. Source material: left ventricle heart tissue obtained at autopsy. This receptor was taken from a man aged 18-30 years with fulminant myocarditis from multisystem inflammatory syndrome in adults (MIS-A) after COVID-19. This CDR3 is CATSKGQGYNYEQYF. CDR3 nucleotide sequence: TGTGCCACCAGCAAAGGACAGGGGTACAACTACGAGCAGTACTTC.